The following is a T cell receptor beta chain sequence with its context. Its target is not known. This record comes from a study of T cell repertoires in cytomegalovirus infection. Overall study context: Public signatures in TCR beta pointed to CMV infection and matching HLA type.

The CDR3 covers 13 residues. The V gene's germline CDR1 is MDHEN and CDR2 SYDVKM. V dropped 5 bases and J dropped 4 bases, with 11 bases sitting between them. TCRdb reprocessed the reads with MiXCR, giving one entry per CDR3 protein. This sample has roughly 310,000 distinct CDR3 sequences, with about 17% found just once. Notes on the study in general: CMV-specific HLA-C-restricted TCR beta clonotypes dominated the ex vivo response. Adding up the frequency of public TCR beta families identified people who carried CMV plus the relevant HLA.

The sequenced sample was PBMCs. The receptor was isolated from a human donor in good health (CMV status not recorded). Some clones in this sample may be carry-over from other donors' samples. The chain employs TRBV28 and TRBJ1-1; maybe TRBD1 (6 bases). In DNA, the CDR3 is TGTGCCAGCAGTCCGTCGGGGGCCACTGAAGCTTTCTTT. It yields the protein CASSPSGATEAFF.